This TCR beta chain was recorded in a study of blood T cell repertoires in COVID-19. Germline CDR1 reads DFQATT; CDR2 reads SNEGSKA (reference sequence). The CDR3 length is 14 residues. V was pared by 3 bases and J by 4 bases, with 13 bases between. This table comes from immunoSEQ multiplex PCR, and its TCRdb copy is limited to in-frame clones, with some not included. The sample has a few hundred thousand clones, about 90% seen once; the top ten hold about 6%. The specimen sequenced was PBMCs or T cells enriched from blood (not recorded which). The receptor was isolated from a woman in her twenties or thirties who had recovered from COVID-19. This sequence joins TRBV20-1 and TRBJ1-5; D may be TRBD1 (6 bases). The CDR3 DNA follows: TGCAGTGCTAGTGGGACACCTAGAAATCAGCCCCAGCATTTT. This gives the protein CSASGTPRNQPQHF.